The 2 T cell receptor beta chains given below trace back to one sample, sequenced in a study of regulatory T cells in long-lasting Graves disease. Library construction for TCR beta used iRepertoire HTBI primers and Arm-PCR of CDR3 regions. TCRdb reanalysed the multiplex PCR reads using MiXCR and keeps one entry per CDR3 protein. In the table there are 350,000 to 500,000 distinct CDR3 sequences, roughly 17% of which are singletons. Time point of the sample: newly diagnosed GD, antithyroid drugs for less than 3 months. Making the TCR library involved RNA that had been extracted from PBMCs. The data also belong to a second study, concerning T cells in Graves' hyperthyroidism and ophthalmopathy.

This sample comprised peripheral blood mononuclear cells (PBMCs), obtained at new diagnosis, from a patient treated with antithyroid drugs. All receptors derive from a young woman with Graves disease.

The table lists this clonotype with a few counts. This chain connects TRBV6-5 to TRBJ2-3, with 8 bases lining up with TRBD2. Per germline, CDR1 MNHEY and CDR2 SVGAGI. After removal of 2 bases from V and 4 bases from J, the junction contained 5 bases not matched to a gene. The CDR3 totals 15 residues. The CDR3 protein is CASSYKREIADTQYF. CDR3 nucleotides: TGTGCCAGCAGTTACAAGCGGGAGATAGCAGATACGCAGTATTTT.

This clonotype was counted many times. V and J are TRBV20-1 and TRBJ2-3; D unresolved. CDR1 DFQATT and CDR2 SNEGSKA come from the germline V gene (reference sequence). V lost 6 bases and J 2 bases, leaving 15 bases between the germline ends. This CDR3 has 14 residues. CDR3: CSASPRATTDTQYF. As DNA, the CDR3 is TGCAGTGCCAGCCCTAGGGCCACCACAGATACGCAGTATTTT.